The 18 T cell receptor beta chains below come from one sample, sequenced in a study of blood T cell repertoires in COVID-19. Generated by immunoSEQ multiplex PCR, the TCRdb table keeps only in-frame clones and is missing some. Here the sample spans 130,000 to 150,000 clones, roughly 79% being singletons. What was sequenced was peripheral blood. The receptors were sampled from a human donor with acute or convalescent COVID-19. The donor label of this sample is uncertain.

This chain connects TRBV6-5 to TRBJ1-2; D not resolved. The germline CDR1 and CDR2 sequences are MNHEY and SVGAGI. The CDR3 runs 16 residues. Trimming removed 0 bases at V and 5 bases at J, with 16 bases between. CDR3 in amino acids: CASSYSGEGDLYGYTF. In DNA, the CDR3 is TGTGCCAGCAGTTACTCGGGAGAGGGTGATTTGTATGGCTACACCTTC.

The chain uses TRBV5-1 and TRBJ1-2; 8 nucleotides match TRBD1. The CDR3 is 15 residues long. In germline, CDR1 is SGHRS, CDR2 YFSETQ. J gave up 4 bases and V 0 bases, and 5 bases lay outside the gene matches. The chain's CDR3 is CASSLEAGGGYGYTF. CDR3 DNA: TGCGCCAGCAGCTTGGAGGCAGGGGGCGGCTATGGCTACACCTTC.

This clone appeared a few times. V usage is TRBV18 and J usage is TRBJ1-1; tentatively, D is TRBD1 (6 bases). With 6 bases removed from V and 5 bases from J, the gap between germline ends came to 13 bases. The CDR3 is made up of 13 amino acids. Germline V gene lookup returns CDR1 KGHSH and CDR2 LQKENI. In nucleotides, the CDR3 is TGTGCCAGCTCCCCTGGGGGCAGGACTGAAGCTTTCTTT. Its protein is CASSPGGRTEAFF.

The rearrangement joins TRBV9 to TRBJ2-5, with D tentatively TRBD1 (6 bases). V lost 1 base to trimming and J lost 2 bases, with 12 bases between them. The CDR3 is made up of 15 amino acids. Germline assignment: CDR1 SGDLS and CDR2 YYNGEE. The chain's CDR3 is CASSVTTGYQETQYF. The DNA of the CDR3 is TGTGCCAGCAGCGTAACGACAGGCTATCAAGAGACCCAGTACTTC.

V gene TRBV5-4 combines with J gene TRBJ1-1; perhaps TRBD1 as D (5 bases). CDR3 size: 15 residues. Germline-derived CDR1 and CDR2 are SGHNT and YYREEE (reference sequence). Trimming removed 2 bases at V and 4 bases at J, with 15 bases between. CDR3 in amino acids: CASSFIGEGGTEAFF. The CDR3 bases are TGTGCCAGCAGCTTTATAGGGGAAGGTGGCACTGAAGCTTTCTTT.

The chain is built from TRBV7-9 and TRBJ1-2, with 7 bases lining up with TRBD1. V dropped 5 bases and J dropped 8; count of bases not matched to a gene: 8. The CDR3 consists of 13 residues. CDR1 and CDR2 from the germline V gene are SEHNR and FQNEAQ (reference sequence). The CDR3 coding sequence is TGTGCCAGCAGCCCTACAGGGGCATTCGGCTACACCTTC. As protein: CASSPTGAFGYTF.

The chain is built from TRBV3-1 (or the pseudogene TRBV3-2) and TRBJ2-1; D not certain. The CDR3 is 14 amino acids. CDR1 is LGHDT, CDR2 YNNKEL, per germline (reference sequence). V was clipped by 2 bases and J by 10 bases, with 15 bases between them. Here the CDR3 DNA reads TGTGCCAGCAGCCAAACGACTCTAATCGGAGAGCAGTTCTTC. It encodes CASSQTTLIGEQFF.

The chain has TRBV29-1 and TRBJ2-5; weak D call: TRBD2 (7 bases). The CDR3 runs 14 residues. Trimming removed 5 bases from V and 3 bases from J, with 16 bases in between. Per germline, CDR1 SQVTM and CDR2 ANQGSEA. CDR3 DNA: TGCAGCGTTCCCCCGGGGAGGGGGAAAGAGACCCAGTACTTC. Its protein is CSVPPGRGKETQYF.

The CDR3 sequence: CASSQDLWPGTGHLSTDTQYF. Here the CDR3 DNA reads TGTGCCAGCAGCCAAGATCTTTGGCCCGGGACAGGGCATCTCAGCACAGATACGCAGTATTTT. V gene TRBV3-1 (or the pseudogene TRBV3-2) combines with J gene TRBJ2-3; TRBD1 matches at 9 bases. Germline V gives CDR1 LGHDT, CDR2 YNNKEL (reference sequence). The CDR3 consists of 21 residues. With 0 bases clipped from V and 0 bases from J, the junction kept 16 bases outside the gene matches.

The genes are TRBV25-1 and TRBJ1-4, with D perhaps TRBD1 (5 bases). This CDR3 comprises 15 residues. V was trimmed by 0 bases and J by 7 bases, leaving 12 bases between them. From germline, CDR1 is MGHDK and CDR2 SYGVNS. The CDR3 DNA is TGTGCCAGCAGTGAATATTGGGGGGTAGGTGAAAAACTGTTTTTT. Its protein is CASSEYWGVGEKLFF.

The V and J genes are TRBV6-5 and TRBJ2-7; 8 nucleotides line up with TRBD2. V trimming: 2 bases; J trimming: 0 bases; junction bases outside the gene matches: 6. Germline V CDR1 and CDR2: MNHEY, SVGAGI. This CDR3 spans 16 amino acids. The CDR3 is CASSYVGRGASYEQYF. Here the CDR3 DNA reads TGTGCCAGCAGTTACGTGGGGCGGGGGGCCTCCTACGAGCAGTACTTC.

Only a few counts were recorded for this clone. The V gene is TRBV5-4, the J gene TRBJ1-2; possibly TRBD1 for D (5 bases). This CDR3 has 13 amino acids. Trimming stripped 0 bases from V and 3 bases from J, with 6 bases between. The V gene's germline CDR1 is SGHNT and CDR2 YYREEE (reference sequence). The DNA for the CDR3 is TGTGCCAGCAGCTTGGAGGGGCACTATGGCTACACCTTC. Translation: CASSLEGHYGYTF.

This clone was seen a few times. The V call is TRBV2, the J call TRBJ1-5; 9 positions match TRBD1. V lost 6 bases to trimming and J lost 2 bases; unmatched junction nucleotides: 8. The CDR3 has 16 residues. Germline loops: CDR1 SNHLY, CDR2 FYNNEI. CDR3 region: CASRRTGVDGNQPQHF. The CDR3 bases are TGTGCCAGCAGAAGGACAGGGGTAGACGGCAATCAGCCCCAGCATTTT.

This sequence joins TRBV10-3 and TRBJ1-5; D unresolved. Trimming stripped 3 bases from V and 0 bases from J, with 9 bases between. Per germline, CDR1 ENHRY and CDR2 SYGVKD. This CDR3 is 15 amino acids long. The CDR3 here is CAISESVASNQPQHF. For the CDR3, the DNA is TGTGCCATCAGTGAAAGCGTAGCTAGCAATCAGCCCCAGCATTTT.

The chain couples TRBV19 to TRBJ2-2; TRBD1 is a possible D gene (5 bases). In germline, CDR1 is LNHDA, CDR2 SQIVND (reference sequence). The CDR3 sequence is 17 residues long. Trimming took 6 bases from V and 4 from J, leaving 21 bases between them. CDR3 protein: CASRGPPAAPGTGELFF. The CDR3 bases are TGTGCCAGTAGGGGGCCACCGGCGGCACCAGGCACCGGGGAGCTGTTTTTT.

This CDR3 is CASSLQGDFSGNTIYF. CDR3 nucleotides: TGCGCCAGCAGCTTACAGGGGGATTTCTCTGGAAACACCATATATTTT. The rearrangement links TRBV5-1 to TRBJ1-3; the match to TRBD1 covers 8 bases. CDR3 length: 16 amino acids. Germline assignment: CDR1 SGHRS and CDR2 YFSETQ. The J segment lost 0 bases and the V segment lost 2 bases, leaving 4 bases of the junction unmatched.

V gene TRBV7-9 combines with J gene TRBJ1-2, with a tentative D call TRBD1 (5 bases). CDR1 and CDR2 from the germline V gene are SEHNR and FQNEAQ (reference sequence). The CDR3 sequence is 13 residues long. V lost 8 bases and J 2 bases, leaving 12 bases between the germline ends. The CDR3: CASQATVNYGYTF. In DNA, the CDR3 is TGTGCCAGCCAAGCGACAGTCAACTATGGCTACACCTTC.

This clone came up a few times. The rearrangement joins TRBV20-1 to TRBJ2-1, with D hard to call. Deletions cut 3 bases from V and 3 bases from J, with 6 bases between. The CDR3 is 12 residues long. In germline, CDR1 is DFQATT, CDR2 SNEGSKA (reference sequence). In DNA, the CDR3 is TGCAGTGCTAGTCCAGTCTACAATGAGCAGTTCTTC. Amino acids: CSASPVYNEQFF.